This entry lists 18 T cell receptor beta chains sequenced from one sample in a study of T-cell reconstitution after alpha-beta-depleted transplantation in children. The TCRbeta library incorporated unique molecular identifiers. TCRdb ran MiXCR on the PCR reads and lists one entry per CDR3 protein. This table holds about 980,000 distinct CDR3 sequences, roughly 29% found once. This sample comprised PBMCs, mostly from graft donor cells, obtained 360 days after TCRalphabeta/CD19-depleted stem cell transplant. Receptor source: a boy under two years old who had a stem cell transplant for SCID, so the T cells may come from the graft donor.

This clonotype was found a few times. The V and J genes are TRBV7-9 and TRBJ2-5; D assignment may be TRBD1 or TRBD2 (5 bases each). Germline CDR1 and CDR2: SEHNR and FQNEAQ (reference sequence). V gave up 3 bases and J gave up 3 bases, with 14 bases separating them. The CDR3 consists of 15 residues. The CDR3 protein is CASSFSGTTKETQYF. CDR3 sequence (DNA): TGTGCCAGCAGCTTTTCCGGGACCACCAAAGAGACCCAGTACTTC.

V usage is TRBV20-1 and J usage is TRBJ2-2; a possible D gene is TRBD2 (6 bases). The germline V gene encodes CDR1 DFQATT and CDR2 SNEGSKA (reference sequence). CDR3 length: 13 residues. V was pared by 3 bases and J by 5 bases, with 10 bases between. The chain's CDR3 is CSASTGDTGELFF. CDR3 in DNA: TGCAGTGCTAGTACGGGGGATACCGGGGAGCTGTTTTTT.

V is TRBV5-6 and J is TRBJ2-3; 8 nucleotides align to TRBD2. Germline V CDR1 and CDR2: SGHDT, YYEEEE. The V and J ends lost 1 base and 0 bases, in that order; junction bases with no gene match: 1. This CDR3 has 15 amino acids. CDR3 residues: CASSLPGGSTDTQYF. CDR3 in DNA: TGTGCCAGCAGCTTGCCGGGGGGGAGCACAGATACGCAGTATTTT.

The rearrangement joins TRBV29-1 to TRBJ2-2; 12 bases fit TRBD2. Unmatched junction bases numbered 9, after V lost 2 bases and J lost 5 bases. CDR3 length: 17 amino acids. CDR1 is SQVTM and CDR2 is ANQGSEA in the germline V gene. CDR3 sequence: CSVERASGGAGTGELFF. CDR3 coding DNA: TGCAGCGTTGAAAGAGCTAGCGGGGGGGCCGGAACCGGGGAGCTGTTTTTT.

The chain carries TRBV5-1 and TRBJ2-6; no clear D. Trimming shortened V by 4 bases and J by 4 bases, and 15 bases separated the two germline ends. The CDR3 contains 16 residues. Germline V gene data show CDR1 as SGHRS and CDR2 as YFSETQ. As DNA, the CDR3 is TGCGCCAGCAGCGTTTCAGGAACACGGGGGGCCAACGTCCTGACTTTC. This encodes CASSVSGTRGANVLTF.

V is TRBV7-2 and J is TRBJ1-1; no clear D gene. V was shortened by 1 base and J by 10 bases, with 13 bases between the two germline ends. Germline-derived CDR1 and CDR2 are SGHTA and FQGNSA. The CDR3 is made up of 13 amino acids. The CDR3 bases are TGTGCCAGCAGCTTAGGGTTAAGTCGTTCAGCTTTCTTT. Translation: CASSLGLSRSAFF.

The CDR3 spells CASSLGHPGNTIYF. In DNA, the CDR3 is TGCGCCAGCAGCTTGGGTCACCCTGGAAACACCATATATTTT. This chain uses TRBV5-1 with TRBJ1-3; D gene unclear. The V end was cut by 0 bases, the J end by 2 bases, with 6 bases between. The CDR3 sequence is 14 residues long. The germline V gene has CDR1 SGHRS and CDR2 YFSETQ.

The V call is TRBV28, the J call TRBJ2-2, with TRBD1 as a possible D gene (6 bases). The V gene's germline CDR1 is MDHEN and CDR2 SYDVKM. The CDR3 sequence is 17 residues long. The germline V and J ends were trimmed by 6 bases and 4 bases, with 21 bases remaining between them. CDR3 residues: CASSPIRGGKFTGELFF. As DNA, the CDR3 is TGTGCCAGCAGCCCAATTCGAGGGGGTAAATTCACCGGGGAGCTGTTTTTT.

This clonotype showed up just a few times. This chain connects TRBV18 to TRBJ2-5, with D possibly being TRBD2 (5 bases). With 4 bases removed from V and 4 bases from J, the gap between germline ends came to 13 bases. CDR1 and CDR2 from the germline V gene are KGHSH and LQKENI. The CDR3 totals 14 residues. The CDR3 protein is CASSQRKVGETQYF. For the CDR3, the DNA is TGTGCCAGCTCACAGCGGAAAGTAGGAGAGACCCAGTACTTC.

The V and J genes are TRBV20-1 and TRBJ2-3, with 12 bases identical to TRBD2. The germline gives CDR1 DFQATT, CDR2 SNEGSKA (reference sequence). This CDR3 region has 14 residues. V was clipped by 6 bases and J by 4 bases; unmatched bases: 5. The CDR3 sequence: CSAWTSGASDTQYF. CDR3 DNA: TGCAGTGCCTGGACTAGCGGGGCCTCAGATACGCAGTATTTT.

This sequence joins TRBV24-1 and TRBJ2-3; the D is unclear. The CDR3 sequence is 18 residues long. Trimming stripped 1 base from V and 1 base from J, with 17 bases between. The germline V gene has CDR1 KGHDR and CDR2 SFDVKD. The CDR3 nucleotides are TGTGCCACCAGTGATTTCTTTCTCGTCGGAACGGGCACAGATACGCAGTATTTT. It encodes CATSDFFLVGTGTDTQYF.

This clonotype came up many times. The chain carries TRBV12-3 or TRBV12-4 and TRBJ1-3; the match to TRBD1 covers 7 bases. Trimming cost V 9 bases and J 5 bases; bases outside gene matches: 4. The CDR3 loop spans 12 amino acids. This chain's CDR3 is CASRQGRNTIYF. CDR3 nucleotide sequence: TGTGCCAGTAGACAGGGACGAAACACCATATATTTT.

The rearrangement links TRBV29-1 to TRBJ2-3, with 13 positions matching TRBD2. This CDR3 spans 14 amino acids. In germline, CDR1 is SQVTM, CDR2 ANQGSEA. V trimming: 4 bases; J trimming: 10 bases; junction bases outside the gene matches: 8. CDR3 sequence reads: CSVGLAGGPGSQYF. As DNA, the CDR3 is TGCAGCGTTGGACTAGCGGGGGGCCCGGGATCGCAGTATTTT.

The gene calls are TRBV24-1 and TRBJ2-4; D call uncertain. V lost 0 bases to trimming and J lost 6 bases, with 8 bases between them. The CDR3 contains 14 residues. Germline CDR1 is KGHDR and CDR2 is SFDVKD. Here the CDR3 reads CATSDLNDINIQYF. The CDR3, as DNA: TGTGCCACCAGTGATTTGAACGACATAAACATTCAGTACTTC.

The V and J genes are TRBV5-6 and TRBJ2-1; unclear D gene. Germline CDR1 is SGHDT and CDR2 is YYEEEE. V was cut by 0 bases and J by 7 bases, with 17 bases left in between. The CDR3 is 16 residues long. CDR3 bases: TGTGCCAGCAGCTTGGCGGCAGGTCTCTATGCGAATGAGCAGTTCTTC. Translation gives CASSLAAGLYANEQFF.

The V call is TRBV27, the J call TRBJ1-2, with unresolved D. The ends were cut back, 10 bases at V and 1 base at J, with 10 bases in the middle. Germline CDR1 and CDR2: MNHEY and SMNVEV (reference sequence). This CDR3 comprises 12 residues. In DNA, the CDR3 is TGTGCCACCTACATCCTTAACTATGGCTACACCTTC. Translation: CATYILNYGYTF.

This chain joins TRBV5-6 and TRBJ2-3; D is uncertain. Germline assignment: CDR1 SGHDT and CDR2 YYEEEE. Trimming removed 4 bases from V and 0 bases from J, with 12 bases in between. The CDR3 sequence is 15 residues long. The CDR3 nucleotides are TGTGCCAGCAGCGCTCTCGGGCGGAGCACAGATACGCAGTATTTT. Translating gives CASSALGRSTDTQYF.

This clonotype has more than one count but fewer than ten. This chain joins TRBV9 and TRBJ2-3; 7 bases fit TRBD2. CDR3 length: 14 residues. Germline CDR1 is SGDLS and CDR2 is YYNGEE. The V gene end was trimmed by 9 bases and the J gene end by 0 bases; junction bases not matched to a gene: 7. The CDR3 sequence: CATSAGRSTDTQYF. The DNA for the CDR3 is TGTGCCACGTCAGCGGGGAGGAGCACAGATACGCAGTATTTT. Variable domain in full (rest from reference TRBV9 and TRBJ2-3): DSGVTQTPKHLITATGQRVTLRCSPRSGDLSVYWYQQSLDQGLQFLIQYYNGEERAKGNILERFSAQQFPDLHSELNLSSLELGDSALYFCATSAGRSTDTQYFGPGTRLTVL.